The clone carrying this T cell receptor beta chain occurred once. Using immunoSEQ multiplex PCR, the repertoire was profiled, and TCRdb retains in-frame clones only, with some absent. The sample includes around 80,000 clones, about nine tenths of them seen just once. The data are from a study of OX40 agonist ivuxolimab in advanced cancers. The CDR3 length is 13 residues. The V gene lost 6 bases and the J gene lost 3 bases, with 11 bases spanning the gap. From germline, CDR1 is SGHRS and CDR2 YFSETQ. If patients had autoimmune disease history or systemic immunosuppression, they were excluded. The chain joins TRBV5-1 to TRBJ2-3, with D tentatively TRBD1 (5 bases). This sequence originates from an adult with an advanced solid tumor such as melanoma, head and neck, liver or kidney cancer. The sample consisted of CD4+ or CD8+ T cells sorted from blood, taken in a trial of the OX40 agonist ivuxolimab. This CDR3 is CASKFSGTDTQYF. The CDR3 coding sequence is TGCGCCAGCAAATTCTCAGGGACAGATACGCAGTATTTT. The whole variable domain, remainder taken from reference TRBV5-1 and TRBJ2-3, is KAGVTQTPRYLIKTRGQQVTLSCSPISGHRSVSWYQQTPGQGLQFLFEYFSETQRNKGNFPGRFSGRQFSNSRSEMNVSTLELGDSALYLCASKFSGTDTQYFGPGTRLTVL.